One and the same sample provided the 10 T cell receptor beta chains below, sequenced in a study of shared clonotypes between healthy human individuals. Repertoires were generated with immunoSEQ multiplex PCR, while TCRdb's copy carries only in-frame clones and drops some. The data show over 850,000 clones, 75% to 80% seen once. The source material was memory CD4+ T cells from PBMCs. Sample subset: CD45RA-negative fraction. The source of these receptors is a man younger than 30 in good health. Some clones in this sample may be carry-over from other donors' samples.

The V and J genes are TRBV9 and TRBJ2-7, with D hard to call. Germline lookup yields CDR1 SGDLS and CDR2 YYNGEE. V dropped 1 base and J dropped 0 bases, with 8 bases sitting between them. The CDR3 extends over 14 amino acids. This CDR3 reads CASSVSDGSYEQYF. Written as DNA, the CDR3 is TGTGCCAGCAGCGTATCTGACGGCTCCTACGAGCAGTACTTC.

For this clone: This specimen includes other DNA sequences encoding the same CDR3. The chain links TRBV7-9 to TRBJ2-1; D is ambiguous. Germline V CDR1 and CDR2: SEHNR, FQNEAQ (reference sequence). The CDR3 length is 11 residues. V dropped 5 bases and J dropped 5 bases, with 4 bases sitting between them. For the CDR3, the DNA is TGTGCCAGCAGCCTAAACAATGAGCAGTTCTTC. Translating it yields CASSLNNEQFF.

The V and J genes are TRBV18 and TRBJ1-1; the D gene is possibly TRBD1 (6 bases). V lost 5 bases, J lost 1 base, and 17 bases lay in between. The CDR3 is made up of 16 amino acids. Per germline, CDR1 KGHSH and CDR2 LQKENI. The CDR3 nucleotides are TGTGCCAGCTCATCAGCAACAGGGCTTGCGAACACTGAAGCTTTCTTT. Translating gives CASSSATGLANTEAFF.

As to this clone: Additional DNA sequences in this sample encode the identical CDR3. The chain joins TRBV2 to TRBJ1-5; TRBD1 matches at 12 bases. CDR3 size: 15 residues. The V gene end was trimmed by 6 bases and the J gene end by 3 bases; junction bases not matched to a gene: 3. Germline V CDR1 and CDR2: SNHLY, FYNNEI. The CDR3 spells CASSGTGGYNQPQHF. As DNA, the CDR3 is TGTGCCAGCAGCGGGACAGGGGGCTACAATCAGCCCCAGCATTTT.

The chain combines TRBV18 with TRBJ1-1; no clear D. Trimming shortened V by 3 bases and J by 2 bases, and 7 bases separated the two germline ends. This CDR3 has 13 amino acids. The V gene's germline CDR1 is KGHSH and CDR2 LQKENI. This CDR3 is CASSPEYNTEAFF. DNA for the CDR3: TGTGCCAGCTCACCCGAGTATAACACTGAAGCTTTCTTT.

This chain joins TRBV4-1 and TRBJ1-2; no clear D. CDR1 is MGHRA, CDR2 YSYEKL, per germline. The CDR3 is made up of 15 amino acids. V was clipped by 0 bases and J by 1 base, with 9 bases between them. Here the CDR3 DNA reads TGCGCCAGCAGCCAAGATCTCAGTTTTAACTATGGCTACACCTTC. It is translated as CASSQDLSFNYGYTF.

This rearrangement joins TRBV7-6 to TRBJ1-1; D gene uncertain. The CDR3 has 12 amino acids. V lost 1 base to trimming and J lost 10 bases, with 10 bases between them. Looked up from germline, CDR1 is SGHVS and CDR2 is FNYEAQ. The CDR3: CASSLDITGAFF. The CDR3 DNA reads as TGTGCCAGCAGCTTAGACATCACGGGAGCTTTCTTT.

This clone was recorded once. CDR3 region: CASSSTLGHGYTF. The DNA for the CDR3 is TGTGCCAGCAGTTCTACATTGGGGCATGGCTACACCTTC. The rearrangement joins TRBV28 to TRBJ1-2; the D gene is possibly TRBD1 (5 bases). Per germline, CDR1 MDHEN and CDR2 SYDVKM. The CDR3 spans 13 residues. Trimming took 4 bases from V and 6 from J, leaving 12 bases between them.

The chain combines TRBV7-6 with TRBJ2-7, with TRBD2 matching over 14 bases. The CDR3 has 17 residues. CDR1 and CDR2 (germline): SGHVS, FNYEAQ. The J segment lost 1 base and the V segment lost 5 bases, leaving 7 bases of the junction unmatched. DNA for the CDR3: TGTGCCAGCAGCCGGGGACTAGCGGGAGTTGGGTCCTACGAGCAGTACTTC. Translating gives CASSRGLAGVGSYEQYF. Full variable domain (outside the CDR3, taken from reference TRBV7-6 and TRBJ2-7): GAGVSQSPRYKVTKRGQDVALRCDPISGHVSLYWYRQALGQGPEFLTYFNYEAQQDKSGLPNDRFSAERPEGSISTLTIQRTEQRDSAMYRCASSRGLAGVGSYEQYFGPGTRLTVT.

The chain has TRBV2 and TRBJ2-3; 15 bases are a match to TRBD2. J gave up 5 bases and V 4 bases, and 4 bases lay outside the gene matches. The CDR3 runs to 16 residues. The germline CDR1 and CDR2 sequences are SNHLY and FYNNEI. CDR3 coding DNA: TGTGCCAGCAGTGTAAAGGGACTAGCGGGAGGAGATACGCAGTATTTT. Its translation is CASSVKGLAGGDTQYF.